This TCR beta chain was observed in a study of neoadjuvant anti-PD-1 for oral cavity cancer. Study results and limitations: Treg/Th17 ratio rose with pretreatment blood and fell with post-treatment tumor TCRbeta clonality. Greater tumor shrinkage accompanied bigger post-treatment sizes of preexisting clones.

With regard to this clone: The target antigen is unknown.

The CDR3 consists of 15 residues. Trimming cost V 7 bases and J 2 bases; bases outside gene matches: 5. Germline CDR1 SNHLY, CDR2 FYNNEI. Most tumor samples had roughly 4.4 ug input DNA in two replicates. Using immunoSEQ multiplex PCR, the repertoire was profiled, and TCRdb retains in-frame clones only, with some absent. The data show about 7,200 clones, 50% to 70% seen once. V is TRBV2 and J is TRBJ2-3; 11 bases map to TRBD2. The sample in question was tumor tissue, obtained before nivolumab (anti-PD-1) treatment. The source is a person aged 35 to 85 with oral cavity squamous cell carcinoma. CDR3 sequence: CASKGLAVLTDTQYF. CDR3 bases: TGTGCCAGCAAGGGACTAGCGGTTCTCACAGATACGCAGTATTTT.